These 17 T cell receptor beta chains were all obtained from the same sample, sequenced in a study of blood T cell repertoires in COVID-19. Only in-frame clones appear in the TCRdb table, and some are missing; sequencing was by immunoSEQ multiplex PCR. The table has a few hundred thousand clones, around 93% seen once. Input material: PBMCs or T cells enriched from blood (not recorded which). These receptor sequences come from a human donor in a cohort exposed to, infected with or recovered from COVID-19 (not recorded which). The donor label of this sample is uncertain.

This clone was seen a single time. V and J are TRBV10-2 and TRBJ1-1, with D maybe TRBD1 (5 bases). V lost 0 bases and J lost 5, with 13 bases in between. The V gene's germline CDR1 is WSHSY and CDR2 SAAADI. The length of the CDR3 is 15 residues. The CDR3 DNA reads as TGCGCCAGCAGTGAGTCCCCAGGGTTGGGTACTGAAGCTTTCTTT. Translating gives CASSESPGLGTEAFF.

The chain carries TRBV4-1 and TRBJ2-2; 9 bases match TRBD2. The trim removed 7 bases at V and 6 bases at J, leaving 12 bases unmatched. From germline, CDR1 is MGHRA and CDR2 YSYEKL. The CDR3 runs to 16 residues. The CDR3 bases are TGCGCCAGCAATGGGATTTTTGCGGGGGGGCCCGGGGAGCTGTTTTTT. The encoded protein is CASNGIFAGGPGELFF.

This sequence joins TRBV3-1 (or the pseudogene TRBV3-2) and TRBJ1-2; 7 bases are a match to TRBD1. Unmatched junction bases numbered 9, after V lost 4 bases and J lost 4 bases. The CDR3 is 15 residues long. Germline-derived CDR1 and CDR2 are LGHDT and YNNKEL (reference sequence). The CDR3 DNA reads as TGTGCCAGCAGCCCTGAGAGGGGGCCGGGCTATGGCTACACCTTC. Its translation is CASSPERGPGYGYTF.

The rearrangement uses TRBV12-3 or TRBV12-4 and TRBJ1-2; no reliable D call. The CDR3 contains 13 residues. Trimming removed 2 bases from V and 4 bases from J, with 8 bases in between. The CDR3 DNA sequence: TGTGCCAGCAGTTTACCAGGCTCCTATGGCTACACCTTC. Amino acid sequence: CASSLPGSYGYTF.

The chain recombines TRBV4-3 with TRBJ2-2; TRBD1 aligns across 7 bases. The CDR3 contains 18 residues. Germline CDR1 reads LGHNA; CDR2 reads YSLEER. Trimming at V came to 1 base and at J to 3 bases, leaving 11 bases not matched to a gene. Here the CDR3 DNA reads TGCGCCAGCAGCCAAGCCCCCCCGGGACAGTGGGACACCGGGGAGCTGTTTTTT. Its translation is CASSQAPPGQWDTGELFF.

The rearrangement uses TRBV3-1 (or the pseudogene TRBV3-2) and TRBJ2-7; TRBD2 aligns across 14 bases. The germline V gene has CDR1 LGHDT and CDR2 YNNKEL (reference sequence). V was pared by 0 bases and J by 0 bases, with 7 bases of the junction left unmatched. CDR3 length: 19 amino acids. The CDR3 sequence: CASSQDRGLAGASSYEQYF. In DNA, the CDR3 is TGTGCCAGCAGCCAAGATAGGGGACTAGCGGGGGCGAGCTCCTACGAGCAGTACTTC.

The CDR3 coding sequence is TGTGCCAGCAGGGGTGGACTAGCGGGGGTTACAGATACGCAGTATTTT. Protein sequence: CASRGGLAGVTDTQYF. The V gene is TRBV7-2, the J gene TRBJ2-3; 13 bases are a match to TRBD2. The germline V gene encodes CDR1 SGHTA and CDR2 FQGNSA. CDR3 length: 16 residues. The ends lost 6 bases at V and 3 bases at J; junction bases unmatched: 6.

V is TRBV5-1 and J is TRBJ2-1, with 13 bases that match TRBD2. The germline CDR1 and CDR2 sequences are SGHRS and YFSETQ. After removal of 1 base from V and 10 bases from J, the junction contained 2 bases not matched to a gene. This CDR3 has 14 amino acids. The CDR3 nucleotides read TGCGCCAGCAGCTTGACTAGCGGGAGGGAGGAGCAGTTCTTC. Protein sequence: CASSLTSGREEQFF. The full variable domain, its missing parts supplied by reference TRBV5-1 and TRBJ2-1, is KAGVTQTPRYLIKTRGQQVTLSCSPISGHRSVSWYQQTPGQGLQFLFEYFSETQRNKGNFPGRFSGRQFSNSRSEMNVSTLELGDSALYLCASSLTSGREEQFFGPGTRLTVL.

The chain couples TRBV11-2 to TRBJ2-7; weak D call: TRBD2 (7 bases). V was trimmed by 1 base and J by 2 bases, leaving 18 bases between them. Per germline, CDR1 SGHAT and CDR2 FQNNGV. This CDR3 comprises 17 residues. CDR3 bases: TGTGCCAGCAGCTTAGCTCACGGGGGGCTAGAGGCCTACGAGCAGTACTTC. It yields the protein CASSLAHGGLEAYEQYF.

This chain uses TRBV4-1 with TRBJ1-3; weak D call: TRBD1 (5 bases). Per germline, CDR1 MGHRA and CDR2 YSYEKL. This CDR3 spans 15 amino acids. V gave up 0 bases and J gave up 4 bases, with 10 bases separating them. The CDR3 region has the DNA TGCGCCAGCAGCCAAGAAGGGGTGTCGGGAAACACCATATATTTT. It codes for CASSQEGVSGNTIYF.

V and J are TRBV21-1 and TRBJ1-6; the table names TRBD1, a call not compared with the DNA. TRBV21-1 is classified as a pseudogene. This CDR3 spans 16 amino acids. This chain's CDR3 is CASSKARTGVGSPLHF. The CDR3 region has the DNA TGTGCCAGCAGCAAAGCGAGGACAGGGGTCGGGTCACCCCTCCACTTT.

V gene TRBV10-2 combines with J gene TRBJ2-3; 8 bases are shared with TRBD2. The CDR3 covers 14 residues. The germline V gene has CDR1 WSHSY and CDR2 SAAADI. Trimming took 9 bases from V and 6 from J; bases not matched to a gene: 11. CDR3 amino acids: CASTGTSSFDTQYF. In nucleotides, the CDR3 is TGCGCCAGTACCGGGACTAGTAGTTTCGATACGCAGTATTTT.

V and J are TRBV5-1 and TRBJ1-1; D gene unclear. The V end was cut by 3 bases, the J end by 0 bases, with 12 bases between. The CDR3 contains 15 residues. Germline V gene lookup returns CDR1 SGHRS and CDR2 YFSETQ. The CDR3 loop is CASSWPDGVNTEAFF. The CDR3 nucleotides read TGCGCCAGCAGCTGGCCCGACGGAGTGAACACTGAAGCTTTCTTT.

This chain connects TRBV30 to TRBJ2-5, with 8 bases fitting TRBD1. Germline V gene lookup returns CDR1 GTSNPN and CDR2 SVGIG (reference sequence). The CDR3 runs to 15 residues. Losses at the gene ends were 0 bases for V and 2 bases for J; bases not matched to a gene: 5. CDR3 protein: CAWSVGQAPQETQYF. CDR3 DNA sequence: TGTGCCTGGAGTGTGGGACAGGCCCCGCAAGAGACCCAGTACTTC.

The chain is built from TRBV7-2 and TRBJ1-5, with D unclear. Looked up from germline, CDR1 is SGHTA and CDR2 is FQGNSA. The CDR3 sequence is 15 residues long. The V gene lost 1 base and the J gene lost 7 bases, with 14 bases spanning the gap. The chain's CDR3 is CASSLVGPRGQPQHF. In DNA, the CDR3 is TGTGCCAGCAGCTTAGTAGGCCCCCGAGGGCAGCCCCAGCATTTT.

The chain recombines TRBV2 with TRBJ2-7; tentatively, D is TRBD2 (7 bases). The length of the CDR3 is 14 residues. The germline V gene encodes CDR1 SNHLY and CDR2 FYNNEI. Deletions cut 3 bases from V and 3 bases from J, with 12 bases between. In DNA form, the CDR3 reads TGTGCCAGCAGTGAGTACGGGGGGCTCTACGAGCAGTACTTC. Encoded protein: CASSEYGGLYEQYF.

The chain uses TRBV6-1 and TRBJ1-4, with TRBD1 matching 8 bases. Looked up from germline, CDR1 is MNHNS and CDR2 is SASEGT. The ends lost 1 base at V and 6 bases at J; junction bases unmatched: 4. CDR3 size: 15 residues. Here the CDR3 DNA reads TGTGCCAGCAGTGAAGGTACAGGGGGGCATGAAAAACTGTTTTTT. Protein sequence: CASSEGTGGHEKLFF.